A single T cell receptor (beta chain) is shown here with its context. Antigen: not known. The entry originates in a study of beta chain features in type 1 diabetes. The study, taken as a whole, reports: There was no resolution here of whether HLA type influences TCRB rearrangement. PCR might show a preference for shorter templates, equally across patients and controls. Comparison showed that naive, central memory and Treg TCRB repertoires appeared more similar among patients than among healthy donors.

The authors reverse transcribed all of the isolated RNA, so sequencing captured expressed TCRB transcripts. The repertoire was sequenced with immunoSEQ multiplex PCR; TCRdb's copy has only in-frame clones and lacks some. Among roughly 350,000 clones, 9.5% to 11% were seen once, and the ten largest hold 0.015% to 0.02%. Purities over 98% were achieved in all sorted populations. The CDR3 extends over 19 amino acids. Looked up from germline, CDR1 is SGHDN and CDR2 is FVKESK. Trimming at V came to 0 bases and at J to 0 bases, leaving 10 bases not matched to a gene. This TCR was recovered from a woman in her twenties or thirties in good health. Sequences were obtained from naive CD4+ T cells from blood. The chain carries TRBV14 and TRBJ2-2, with TRBD1 identical over 7 bases. CDR3 DNA: TGTGCCAGCAGCCAAGAGATGTCTTGGGGGACAGCGAACACCGGGGAGCTGTTTTTT. It encodes CASSQEMSWGTANTGELFF.